This is a list of T cell receptor beta chains from one sample in a study of T cell clusters in autoimmune cytopenias. One entry per CDR3 protein, without DNA, is what TCRdb gives after re-calling the multiplex PCR reads. In all, the sample yields some 7,000 distinct CDR3 sequences. The sequenced sample consisted of peripheral blood. The receptors here all came from a human donor with an autoimmune cytopenia or autoimmune hepatitis (not recorded which). The CDR3 runs from the conserved cysteine through the conserved F or W. The order of the fields is CDR3 protein, clone size, V gene, J gene. A row's size may be missing; if present it is once, few, many or a size class.

cdr3_aa: CATPSGQDPNYGYTF
clone_size: .
v_call: TRBV24-1
j_call: TRBJ1-2

cdr3_aa: CSAREWGLGLTAQFF
clone_size: .
v_call: TRBV20-1
j_call: TRBJ2-1

cdr3_aa: CASSHHTRDRGHYEQYF
clone_size: .
v_call: TRBV6-5
j_call: TRBJ2-7

cdr3_aa: CASSTKDRTNTEAFF
clone_size: .
v_call: TRBV18
j_call: TRBJ1-1

cdr3_aa: CASSARDLSTQYF
clone_size: medium-sized
v_call: TRBV7-6
j_call: TRBJ2-5

cdr3_aa: CASRGEGQGNEQFF
clone_size: .
v_call: TRBV6-2/TRBV6-3
j_call: TRBJ2-1

cdr3_aa: CASSYAPGGSGEKLFF
clone_size: medium-sized
v_call: TRBV6-5
j_call: TRBJ1-4

cdr3_aa: CASSVRTDSYNEQFF
clone_size: hyperexpanded
v_call: TRBV7-9
j_call: TRBJ2-1

cdr3_aa: CASSIRENNSPLHF
clone_size: .
v_call: TRBV5-4
j_call: TRBJ1-6

cdr3_aa: CASSQQGYEQYF
clone_size: .
v_call: TRBV18
j_call: TRBJ2-7

cdr3_aa: CSVEDRRDSLLPERKLFF
clone_size: medium-sized
v_call: TRBV29-1
j_call: TRBJ1-4

cdr3_aa: CASSLDLALAYEQYF
clone_size: .
v_call: TRBV11-2
j_call: TRBJ2-7

cdr3_aa: CASSNTGGNNEQFF
clone_size: .
v_call: TRBV12-3/TRBV12-4
j_call: TRBJ2-1

cdr3_aa: CAGSRTGSQNTEAFF
clone_size: .
v_call: TRBV30
j_call: TRBJ1-1

cdr3_aa: CAWSTGTAEAFF
clone_size: medium-sized
v_call: TRBV30
j_call: TRBJ1-1

cdr3_aa: CASSPRQNYNEQFF
clone_size: .
v_call: TRBV5-4
j_call: TRBJ2-1

cdr3_aa: CASSTSTDIYTEAFF
clone_size: .
v_call: TRBV7-9
j_call: TRBJ1-1

cdr3_aa: CASSYDVRERTIYF
clone_size: medium-sized
v_call: TRBV6-5
j_call: TRBJ1-3

cdr3_aa: CASSQEGGRGGQPQHF
clone_size: .
v_call: TRBV7-9
j_call: TRBJ1-5

cdr3_aa: CSALLVQGLGGYTF
clone_size: .
v_call: TRBV20-1
j_call: TRBJ1-2

cdr3_aa: CASSPTFGEGGVPGNQPQHF
clone_size: .
v_call: TRBV6-5
j_call: TRBJ1-5

cdr3_aa: CASSQPGRTGELFF
clone_size: medium-sized
v_call: TRBV19
j_call: TRBJ2-2

cdr3_aa: CASSDDMNTEAFF
clone_size: .
v_call: TRBV6-5
j_call: TRBJ1-1

cdr3_aa: CASSRIQGAGGTIYF
clone_size: .
v_call: TRBV28
j_call: TRBJ1-3

cdr3_aa: CASSSREGSEQYF
clone_size: .
v_call: TRBV6-2/TRBV6-3
j_call: TRBJ2-7

cdr3_aa: CASSIGTGHYGYTF
clone_size: medium-sized
v_call: TRBV19
j_call: TRBJ1-2

cdr3_aa: CAWGTGVPPDTQYF
clone_size: .
v_call: TRBV30
j_call: TRBJ2-3

cdr3_aa: CASSSRWAQYF
clone_size: .
v_call: TRBV12-3/TRBV12-4
j_call: TRBJ2-3

cdr3_aa: CASSSRDSPTEAFF
clone_size: .
v_call: TRBV7-9
j_call: TRBJ1-1

cdr3_aa: CASSLGGDRGPYGYTF
clone_size: .
v_call: TRBV12-3/TRBV12-4
j_call: TRBJ1-2

cdr3_aa: CASSQEVASGGYEQYF
clone_size: .
v_call: TRBV4-1
j_call: TRBJ2-7

cdr3_aa: CASSQFGLRTDTQYF
clone_size: .
v_call: TRBV4-1
j_call: TRBJ2-3

cdr3_aa: CSKRVGGVDTQYF
clone_size: .
v_call: TRBV29-1
j_call: TRBJ2-3

cdr3_aa: CSARKSGILNEQFF
clone_size: .
v_call: TRBV20-1
j_call: TRBJ2-1

cdr3_aa: CASSLGRGTGDASNYGYTF
clone_size: .
v_call: TRBV11-2
j_call: TRBJ1-2

cdr3_aa: CSAISNSGTEAFF
clone_size: .
v_call: TRBV20-1
j_call: TRBJ1-1

cdr3_aa: CASSEVLAGVGETQFF
clone_size: .
v_call: TRBV6-1
j_call: TRBJ2-1

cdr3_aa: CASSDRQATGELFF
clone_size: .
v_call: TRBV18
j_call: TRBJ2-2

cdr3_aa: CSAQGPLGQPQHF
clone_size: medium-sized
v_call: TRBV20-1
j_call: TRBJ1-5

cdr3_aa: CASSANLGNTGELFF
clone_size: .
v_call: TRBV9
j_call: TRBJ2-2

cdr3_aa: CSASGAGDTYEQYF
clone_size: medium-sized
v_call: TRBV20-1
j_call: TRBJ2-7

cdr3_aa: CASSDGALVAKNIQYF
clone_size: .
v_call: TRBV10-1
j_call: TRBJ2-4

cdr3_aa: CASSLDSNQETQYF
clone_size: medium-sized
v_call: TRBV7-2
j_call: TRBJ2-5

cdr3_aa: CATGEEETQYF
clone_size: medium-sized
v_call: TRBV6-5
j_call: TRBJ2-5

cdr3_aa: CASSLAHMTGNYGYTF
clone_size: medium-sized
v_call: TRBV7-9
j_call: TRBJ1-2

cdr3_aa: CASRTGDLNEKLFF
clone_size: .
v_call: TRBV19
j_call: TRBJ1-4

cdr3_aa: CASSLEGFYEQYF
clone_size: .
v_call: TRBV12-3/TRBV12-4
j_call: TRBJ2-7

cdr3_aa: CSAPRTSDSTDTQYF
clone_size: .
v_call: TRBV20-1
j_call: TRBJ2-3

cdr3_aa: CSARDASGGGNEQFF
clone_size: .
v_call: TRBV20-1
j_call: TRBJ2-1

cdr3_aa: CASNRDRVQTQYF
clone_size: .
v_call: TRBV6-1
j_call: TRBJ2-5

cdr3_aa: CASIPPGGRNEQFF
clone_size: medium-sized
v_call: TRBV12-3/TRBV12-4
j_call: TRBJ2-1

cdr3_aa: CASSQDYGQLNEKLFF
clone_size: .
v_call: TRBV4-1
j_call: TRBJ1-4

cdr3_aa: CASSRGQGEQFF
clone_size: medium-sized
v_call: TRBV12-3/TRBV12-4
j_call: TRBJ2-1

cdr3_aa: CASSKDGSEGQGARALHF
clone_size: .
v_call: TRBV21-1
j_call: TRBJ1-6

cdr3_aa: CASSIGSGANTEAFF
clone_size: medium-sized
v_call: TRBV19
j_call: TRBJ1-1